This T cell receptor beta chain was identified in a study of blood T cell repertoires in COVID-19. Study-level information: The United States, Italy and Spain provided the acute and convalescent COVID-19 samples.

As processed by the authors: The authors estimated nucleated cell counts from reference gene primer amplification. The assay was immunoSEQ multiplex PCR, and TCRdb's table has in-frame clones only and misses some. D and trimming come from the DNA, and the V and J calls and clone size come from that table. The sample contains around 250,000 clones, 70% to 90% of which appear only once. This clone was seen just once. Participant reports of clinical history set cohort assignment. The TCR originated in a woman aged 45-59 years who had recovered from COVID-19. The sequenced material came from PBMCs or T cells enriched from blood (not recorded which).

The CDR3 is CASLLWTGPLSGANVLTF. DNA for the CDR3: TGTGCCAGCTTGCTTTGGACAGGCCCCCTCTCTGGGGCCAACGTCCTGACTTTC. The chain links TRBV5-5 to TRBJ2-6, with 7 bases that match TRBD1. The CDR3 is 18 residues long. Germline loops: CDR1 SGHKS, CDR2 YYEKEE (reference sequence). V lost 7 bases, J lost 0 bases, and 13 bases stayed unmatched.